The clone carrying this T cell receptor beta chain appeared a few times. Its antigen is undetermined. Profiling relied on immunoSEQ multiplex PCR, and the TCRdb table lists in-frame clones only, not all of them. The sample has about 98,000 clones; about 81% are singletons. This specimen comes from a study of radiotherapy plus CTLA-4 blockade in lung cancer. Study-level background: Objective responses were observed in around 17% of patients, and disease control was achieved by roughly 30%.

Focal radiation and CTLA-4 blockade (ipilimumab) were tested in chemo-refractory metastatic non-small-cell lung cancer patients. Study-wide results and caveats: Radiotherapy plus ipilimumab was followed by expansion in blood of tumor-derived TCR clones.

The CDR3 covers 16 residues. Trimming cost V 0 bases and J 2 bases, with 11 bases left between them. In germline, CDR1 is MGHRA, CDR2 YSYEKL. J is TRBJ2-1 and V is TRBV4-1; D remains ambiguous. The sequence came from a human donor with non-small cell lung cancer who had a partial response to radiotherapy plus ipilimumab. The input for sequencing was peripheral blood, taken from a patient treated with radiotherapy plus ipilimumab. The CDR3 loop is CASSQDSGLAYNEQFF. The DNA for the CDR3 is TGCGCCAGCAGCCAAGATTCAGGTCTCGCCTACAATGAGCAGTTCTTC.